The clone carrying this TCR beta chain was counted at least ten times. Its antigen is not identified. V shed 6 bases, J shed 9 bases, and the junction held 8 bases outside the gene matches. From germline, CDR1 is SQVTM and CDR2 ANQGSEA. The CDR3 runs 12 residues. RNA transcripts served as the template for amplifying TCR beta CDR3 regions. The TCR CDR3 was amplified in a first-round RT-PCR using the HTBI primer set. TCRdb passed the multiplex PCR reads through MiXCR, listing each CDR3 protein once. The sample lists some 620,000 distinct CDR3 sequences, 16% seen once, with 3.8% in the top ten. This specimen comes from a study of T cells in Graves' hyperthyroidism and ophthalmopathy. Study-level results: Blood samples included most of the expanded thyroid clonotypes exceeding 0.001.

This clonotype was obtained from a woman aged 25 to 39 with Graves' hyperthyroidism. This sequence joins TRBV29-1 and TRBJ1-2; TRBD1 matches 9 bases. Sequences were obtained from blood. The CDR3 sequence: CSVRGQGFSYTF. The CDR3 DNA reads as TGCAGCGTACGGGGACAGGGATTCAGCTACACCTTC.